This entry lists 15 T cell receptor beta chains sequenced from one sample in a study of T cells after yellow fever vaccination (dated by TCRdb to the late 2010s). The protocol used for the library was 5' RACE. Data came from an Illumina NovaSeq 6000. The raw public data were reprocessed by TCRdb itself: fastp quality trimming at Q25, MiXCR clonotype calling, in-frame beta chains only. Identical CDR3 protein sequences are pooled into one entry, listed with their most common genes and DNA. This sample holds around 310,000 distinct CDR3 sequences; around 4.4% were observed only once. The top ten clones comprise approximately 19% of the sample. Taken with the paper, the label for treatment or condition translates to: live attenuated yellow fever vaccine strain. The input for sequencing was PBMCs, taken 15 days after the yellow fever booster vaccination. The source is a young man who received the YFV17D yellow fever vaccine.

The chain employs TRBV29-1 and TRBJ1-4, with 9 bases lining up with TRBD1. V dropped 3 bases and J dropped 15; count of bases not matched to a gene: 14. The length of the CDR3 is 14 residues. Germline CDR1 SQVTM, CDR2 ANQGSEA. The CDR3 DNA is TGCAGCGTTGATGAGTCGGGACAGGGTCGTAAGATGTTTTTT. The encoded protein is CSVDESGQGRKMFF.

This clonotype was seen many times. This sequence joins TRBV6-5 and TRBJ1-1, with D uncertain. With 6 bases removed from V and 0 bases from J, the gap between germline ends came to 14 bases. Germline V gives CDR1 MNHEY, CDR2 SVGAGI. This CDR3 has 15 amino acids. The CDR3 is CASRRPSQMNTEAFF. CDR3 in DNA: TGTGCCAGCAGGCGACCTTCCCAAATGAACACTGAAGCTTTCTTT.

This clonotype was counted at least ten times. The genes are TRBV12-3 or TRBV12-4 and TRBJ2-3, with D unresolved. The CDR3 loop spans 15 amino acids. Trimming stripped 4 bases from V and 1 base from J, with 12 bases between. The CDR3 DNA reads TGTGCCAGCAGTTATGAGTTACTCGGCACAGATACGCAGTATTTT. Translating gives CASSYELLGTDTQYF.

Ten or more counts support this clonotype. This rearrangement joins TRBV7-8 to TRBJ2-7, with 7 nucleotides matching TRBD1. The CDR3 runs to 13 residues. J gave up 12 bases and V 5 bases, and 13 bases lay outside the gene matches. Germline V gene data show CDR1 as SGHVS and CDR2 as FQNEAQ. The CDR3 nucleotides are TGTGCCAGCAGCACGCGGACAGGTCCACATCTGTACGTC. Residues: CASSTRTGPHLYV.

This clonotype was recorded at least ten times. This rearrangement joins TRBV5-5 to TRBJ2-3, with TRBD1 as a possible D gene (6 bases). The V end lost 4 bases, the J end lost 3 bases, and 15 bases lay between the germline ends. The CDR3 length is 15 residues. Germline-derived CDR1 and CDR2 are SGHKS and YYEKEE (reference sequence). Here the CDR3 reads CASSHGTGWTDTQYF. The CDR3 DNA reads as TGTGCCAGCAGCCACGGTACAGGGTGGACAGATACGCAGTATTTT.

The chain is built from TRBV6-2 or TRBV6-3 and TRBJ1-5, with 9 bases matching TRBD1. The V and J ends lost 6 bases and 4 bases, in that order; junction bases with no gene match: 4. The CDR3 contains 14 residues. The germline V gene has CDR1 MNHEY and CDR2 SVGEGT. CDR3 amino acids: CASRDRGENQPQHF. The DNA of the CDR3 is TGTGCCAGCAGAGACAGGGGGGAGAATCAGCCCCAGCATTTT.

This clonotype showed up just a few times. V gene TRBV19 combines with J gene TRBJ1-2, with D possibly TRBD1 on 6 matching bases. Trimming stripped 5 bases from V and 0 bases from J, with 13 bases between. The CDR3 is 15 amino acids. Looked up from germline, CDR1 is LNHDA and CDR2 is SQIVND (reference sequence). Written as DNA, the CDR3 is TGTGCCAGTAGTTTACAGGGCGTTGCTAACTATGGCTACACCTTC. This encodes CASSLQGVANYGYTF.

A few counts support this clonotype. The chain employs TRBV4-1 and TRBJ2-1; the D gene could be TRBD1 or TRBD2 (5 bases each). Trimming cost V 0 bases and J 9 bases, with 15 bases left between them. The V gene's germline CDR1 is MGHRA and CDR2 YSYEKL. The CDR3 is made up of 15 amino acids. CDR3 in amino acids: CASSQDSRGAGEQFF. DNA for the CDR3: TGCGCCAGCAGCCAAGATTCTAGAGGGGCGGGTGAGCAGTTCTTC.

The CDR3 DNA is TGCAGTGCTCCACCGGACAGTTCCCCCGTTCATGGCTACACCTTC. Its protein product is CSAPPDSSPVHGYTF. The rearrangement uses TRBV20-1 and TRBJ1-2; TRBD1 is a possible D gene (6 bases). The V end was cut by 5 bases, the J end by 6 bases, with 22 bases between. The CDR3 runs to 15 residues. Per germline, CDR1 DFQATT and CDR2 SNEGSKA (reference sequence).

This clonotype was detected ten times or more. V is TRBV5-6 and J is TRBJ2-1, with D possibly being TRBD2 (5 bases). Germline lookup yields CDR1 SGHDT and CDR2 YYEEEE. Trimming took 3 bases from V and 0 from J, leaving 10 bases between them. The CDR3 runs 15 residues. The DNA for the CDR3 is TGTGCCAGCAGCTACGGGGTCAGCTCCTACAATGAGCAGTTCTTC. Residues: CASSYGVSSYNEQFF.

The chain is built from TRBV5-4 and TRBJ1-6, with 8 bases fitting TRBD1. The V gene end was trimmed by 4 bases and the J gene end by 10 bases; junction bases not matched to a gene: 7. Germline CDR1 and CDR2: SGHNT and YYREEE (reference sequence). The CDR3 loop spans 14 amino acids. The CDR3 DNA sequence: TGTGCCAGCAGCACGGACAGGGTGAGATCACCCCTCCACTTT. Protein product: CASSTDRVRSPLHF.

This clonotype was observed at least ten times. The CDR3 region has the DNA TGCGCCAGCAGCCTCCGGACTTCACCTAATGAAAAACTGTTTTTT. This gives the protein CASSLRTSPNEKLFF. The chain links TRBV5-1 to TRBJ1-4; unclear D gene. Germline V CDR1 and CDR2: SGHRS, YFSETQ. The CDR3 contains 15 residues. V was shortened by 4 bases and J by 3 bases, with 13 bases between the two germline ends.

This clonotype was observed a handful of times. The gene calls are TRBV29-1 and TRBJ2-5, with D hard to call. The length of the CDR3 is 13 residues. Germline loops: CDR1 SQVTM, CDR2 ANQGSEA. The V end lost 4 bases, the J end lost 0 bases, and 9 bases lay between the germline ends. CDR3 sequence: CSVVPGYQETQYF. The CDR3 region has the DNA TGCAGCGTTGTGCCCGGGTACCAAGAGACCCAGTACTTC.

V usage is TRBV4-3 and J usage is TRBJ1-6, with D tentatively TRBD1 (6 bases). The V gene lost 4 bases and the J gene lost 13 bases, with 17 bases spanning the gap. CDR3 length equals 14 residues. Germline V lookup: CDR1 LGHNA, CDR2 YSLEER. In DNA, the CDR3 is TGCGCCAGCAGCCCCCAGGAGGGGGGCCTTCCCCTCCACTTT. Translation gives CASSPQEGGLPLHF.

The chain employs TRBV5-1 and TRBJ2-1, with TRBD1 as a possible D gene (5 bases). Per germline, CDR1 SGHRS and CDR2 YFSETQ. Trimming took off 3 bases at V and 2 bases at J, with 24 bases between the two ends. CDR3 length: 19 residues. The CDR3 coding sequence is TGCGCCAGCAGCTCTCACGACAGAACCGCCGACCGCACCTACAATGAGCAGTTCTTC. Protein product: CASSSHDRTADRTYNEQFF. The full variable domain, its missing parts supplied by reference TRBV5-1 and TRBJ2-1, is KAGVTQTPRYLIKTRGQQVTLSCSPISGHRSVSWYQQTPGQGLQFLFEYFSETQRNKGNFPGRFSGRQFSNSRSEMNVSTLELGDSALYLCASSSHDRTADRTYNEQFFGPGTRLTVL.